This TCR beta chain stems from a study of precursors of human CD4 cytotoxic T cells (dated by TCRdb to 2017 to 2018). Context from the whole study: In total, 11 to 15 donors contributed CD4+ memory subsets to the bulk TCR-seq analysis. Sequences for both the TCRalpha and TCRbeta chains came out of the TCR-seq analysis of some 13 donors (table S7).

The CDR3 sequence holds 15 residues, the cysteine and phenylalanine included. CDR3 DNA is the only sequence kept; it has 45 bases, read in frame from the first base. V sheds 4 bases and J sheds 2 bases, leaving 9 bases between their ends. CDR1 and CDR2 are drawn from the germline V gene (reference sequence): MNHEY, SMNVEV. To test for a precursor-effector relationship among CD4 cytotoxic T cells, four sorted CD4+ memory subsets (TCM, TEM, IL-7Rhigh TEMRA, IL-7R- TEMRA) underwent bulk UMI-based TCR sequencing. The cells came from peripheral blood mononuclear cells that had been isolated from human blood. As to this clonotype: Its antigen is not yet known. Base qualities are not recorded, but no much larger clone differs from it by a single base.

Broader findings and caveats from the paper: More restricted TCR repertoires, with lower diversity and more expanded clonotypes, were shown by IL-7Rhigh and IL-7R- TEMRA subsets than by TCM and TEM subsets. The authors noted that a human observational design cannot definitively establish the direction of differentiation between precursor and effector cells. A larger fraction of IL-7Rhigh TEMRA clonotypes than of TEM or TCM clonotypes was made up of expanded effector clonotypes. Only 13 of the 14 donors were included in some bulk TCR-seq comparisons, suggesting that not every subset was available for every donor.

Data came from an Illumina MiSeq. For the original study's pipeline: To quantify repertoire diversity, the Shannon-Wiener index was calculated using VDJtools. A TCRbeta clonotype counted as expanded if its clonotype frequency was 3 or higher. TCRdb took the public reads, trimmed them with fastp at Q25, ran MiXCR for clone calling and kept in-frame beta chains. Records with the same CDR3 protein are collapsed into one entry carrying the most frequent genes and DNA. The V and J calls were determined by TCRdb, not by the authors. This sample holds roughly 180 distinct CDR3 sequences; roughly 40% were observed only once. The ten largest clones add up to under 70% of the sample.

Material: memory CD4+ T cells from blood (PBMCs). The rearrangement joined TRBV27 to TRBJ2-6; there is no confident call for the D gene. The TCR sequence derives from a human donor in good health. The CDR3 region reads CASSSLSTGANVLTF. The DNA reads TGTGCCAGCAGTTCACTCAGTACTGGGGCCAACGTCCTGACTTTC.